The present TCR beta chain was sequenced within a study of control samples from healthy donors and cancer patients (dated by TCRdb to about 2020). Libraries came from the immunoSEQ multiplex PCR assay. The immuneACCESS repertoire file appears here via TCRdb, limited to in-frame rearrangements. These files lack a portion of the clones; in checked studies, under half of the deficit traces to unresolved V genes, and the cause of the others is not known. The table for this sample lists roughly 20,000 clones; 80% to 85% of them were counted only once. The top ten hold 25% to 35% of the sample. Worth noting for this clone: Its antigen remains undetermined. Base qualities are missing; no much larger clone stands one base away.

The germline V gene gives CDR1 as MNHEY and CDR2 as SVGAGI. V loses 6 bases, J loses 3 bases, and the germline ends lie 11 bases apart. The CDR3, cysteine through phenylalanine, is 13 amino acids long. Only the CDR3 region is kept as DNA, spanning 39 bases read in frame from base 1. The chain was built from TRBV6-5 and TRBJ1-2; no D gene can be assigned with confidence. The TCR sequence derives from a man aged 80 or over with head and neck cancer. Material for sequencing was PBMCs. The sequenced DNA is TGTGCCAGCAGAACTTTCGGGCACTATGGCTACACCTTC. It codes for CASRTFGHYGYTF.